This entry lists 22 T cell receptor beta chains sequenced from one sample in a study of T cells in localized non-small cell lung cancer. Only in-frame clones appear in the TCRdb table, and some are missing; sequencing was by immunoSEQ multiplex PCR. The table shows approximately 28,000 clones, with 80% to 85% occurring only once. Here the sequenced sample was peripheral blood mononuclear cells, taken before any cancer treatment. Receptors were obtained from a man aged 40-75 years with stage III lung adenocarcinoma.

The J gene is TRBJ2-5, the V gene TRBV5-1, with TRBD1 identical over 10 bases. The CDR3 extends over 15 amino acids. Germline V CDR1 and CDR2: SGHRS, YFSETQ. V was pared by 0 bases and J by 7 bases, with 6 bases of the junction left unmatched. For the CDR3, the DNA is TGCGCCAGCAGCTTGGAGGGACAGGGGACCGGGACCCAGTACTTC. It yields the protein CASSLEGQGTGTQYF.

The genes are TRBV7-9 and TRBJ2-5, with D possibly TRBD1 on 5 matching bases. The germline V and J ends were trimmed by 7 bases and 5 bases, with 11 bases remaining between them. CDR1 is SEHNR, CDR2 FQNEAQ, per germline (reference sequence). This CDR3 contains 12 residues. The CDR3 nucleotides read TGTGCCAGCAATCAGGGCCGGGAGACCCAGTACTTC. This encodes CASNQGRETQYF. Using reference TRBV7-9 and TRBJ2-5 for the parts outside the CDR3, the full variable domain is DTGVSQNPRHKITKRGQNVTFRCDPISEHNRLYWYRQTLGQGPEFLTYFQNEAQLEKSRLLSDRFSAERPKGSFSTLEIQRTEQGDSAMYLCASNQGRETQYFGPGTRLLVL.

This chain's CDR3 is CASSLPGGKEHNEQFF. As DNA, the CDR3 is TGTGCCAGCAGCCTACCGGGGGGGAAGGAACACAATGAGCAGTTCTTC. This chain uses TRBV5-4 with TRBJ2-1; the match to TRBD2 covers 8 bases. Germline V gives CDR1 SGHNT, CDR2 YYREEE (reference sequence). The ends lost 4 bases at V and 5 bases at J; junction bases unmatched: 11. The CDR3 runs to 16 residues.

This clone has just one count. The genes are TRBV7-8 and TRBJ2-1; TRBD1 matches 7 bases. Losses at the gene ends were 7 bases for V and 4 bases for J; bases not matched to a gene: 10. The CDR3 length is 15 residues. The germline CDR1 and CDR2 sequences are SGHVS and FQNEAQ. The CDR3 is CASTATGTAYNEQFF. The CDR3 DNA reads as TGTGCCAGCACCGCCACCGGGACAGCTTACAATGAGCAGTTCTTC.

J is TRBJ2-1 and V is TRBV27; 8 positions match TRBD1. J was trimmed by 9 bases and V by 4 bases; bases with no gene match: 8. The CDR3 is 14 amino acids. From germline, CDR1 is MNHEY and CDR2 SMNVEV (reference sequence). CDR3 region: CASSSHRGKSEQFF. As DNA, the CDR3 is TGTGCCAGCAGTTCCCACAGGGGGAAGAGTGAGCAGTTCTTC.

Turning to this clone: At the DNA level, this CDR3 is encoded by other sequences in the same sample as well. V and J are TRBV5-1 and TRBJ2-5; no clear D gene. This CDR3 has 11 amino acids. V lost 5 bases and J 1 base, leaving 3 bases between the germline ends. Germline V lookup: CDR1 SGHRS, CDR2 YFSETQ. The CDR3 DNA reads TGCGCCAGCAGTCTCCAAGAGACCCAGTACTTC. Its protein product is CASSLQETQYF.

The CDR3 region is CASSRTGNTIYF. The CDR3 DNA reads TGTGCCAGCAGCAGGACTGGAAACACCATATATTTT. The gene calls are TRBV2 and TRBJ1-3; no definite D call. CDR1 is SNHLY, CDR2 FYNNEI, per germline. The V gene lost 6 bases and the J gene lost 2 bases, with 5 bases spanning the gap. The CDR3 has 12 amino acids.

The CDR3 loop reads CASSALNGEKLFF. In DNA form, the CDR3 reads TGTGCCAGCAGTGCCCTAAACGGCGAAAAACTGTTTTTT. V gene TRBV28 combines with J gene TRBJ1-4; D remains ambiguous. Trimming left V 5 bases short and J 8 bases short, with 12 bases between. The germline V gene encodes CDR1 MDHEN and CDR2 SYDVKM. The CDR3 has 13 amino acids. The whole variable domain, remainder taken from reference TRBV28 and TRBJ1-4, is DVKVTQSSRYLVKRTGEKVFLECVQDMDHENMFWYRQDPGLGLRLIYFSYDVKMKEKGDIPEGYSVSREKKERFSLILESASTNQTSMYLCASSALNGEKLFFGSGTQLSVL.

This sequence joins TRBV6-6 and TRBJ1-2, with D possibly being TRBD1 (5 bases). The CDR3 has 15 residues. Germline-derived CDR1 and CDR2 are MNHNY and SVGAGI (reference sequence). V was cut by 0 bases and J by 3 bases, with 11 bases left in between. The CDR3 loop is CASSYSPDRYYGYTF. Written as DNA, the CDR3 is TGTGCCAGCAGTTACTCGCCCGACAGATACTATGGCTACACCTTC.

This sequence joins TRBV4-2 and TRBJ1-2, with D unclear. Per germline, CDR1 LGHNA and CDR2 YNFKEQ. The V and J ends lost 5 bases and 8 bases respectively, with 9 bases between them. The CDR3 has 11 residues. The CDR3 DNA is TGTGCCAGCAGCAAAACCGACGGCTACACCTTC. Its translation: CASSKTDGYTF.

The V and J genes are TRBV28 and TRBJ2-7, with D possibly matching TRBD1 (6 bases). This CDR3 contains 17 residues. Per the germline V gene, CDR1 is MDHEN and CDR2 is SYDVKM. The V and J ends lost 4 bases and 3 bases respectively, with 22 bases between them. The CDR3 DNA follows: TGTGCCAGCAGTTCCCTAACCCTGACAGGAGGAAACTACGAGCAGTACTTC. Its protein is CASSSLTLTGGNYEQYF.

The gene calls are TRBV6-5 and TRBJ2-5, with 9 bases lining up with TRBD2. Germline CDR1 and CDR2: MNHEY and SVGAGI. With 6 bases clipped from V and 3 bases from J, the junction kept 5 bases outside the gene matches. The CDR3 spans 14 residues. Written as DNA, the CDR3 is TGTGCCAGCAGCCGACTAGCGGACAAAGAGACCCAGTACTTC. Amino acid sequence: CASSRLADKETQYF.

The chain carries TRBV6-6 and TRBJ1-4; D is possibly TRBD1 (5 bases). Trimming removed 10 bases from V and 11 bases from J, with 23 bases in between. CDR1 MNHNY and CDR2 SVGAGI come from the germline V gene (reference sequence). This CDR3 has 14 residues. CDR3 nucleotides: TGTGCCACTCACGGGGCCTCTTATTCCGAGAAACTGTTTTTT. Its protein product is CATHGASYSEKLFF.

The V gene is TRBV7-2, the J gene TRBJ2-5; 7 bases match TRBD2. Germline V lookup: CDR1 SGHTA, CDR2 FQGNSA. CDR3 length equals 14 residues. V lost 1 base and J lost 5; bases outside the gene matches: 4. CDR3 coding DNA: TGTGCCAGCAGCTTAGGGAGCGGGACGGAGACCCAGTACTTC. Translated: CASSLGSGTETQYF.

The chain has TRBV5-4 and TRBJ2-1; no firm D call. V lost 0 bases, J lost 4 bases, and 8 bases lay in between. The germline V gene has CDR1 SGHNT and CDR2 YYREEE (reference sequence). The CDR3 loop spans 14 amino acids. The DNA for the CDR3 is TGTGCCAGCAGCTTGGTCCAGGATTACAATGAGCAGTTCTTC. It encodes CASSLVQDYNEQFF.

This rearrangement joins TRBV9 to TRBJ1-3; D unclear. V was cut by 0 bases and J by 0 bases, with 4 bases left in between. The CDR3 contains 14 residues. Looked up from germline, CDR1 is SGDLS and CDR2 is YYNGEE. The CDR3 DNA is TGTGCCAGCAGCGTAGACCCCTCTGGAAACACCATATATTTT. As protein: CASSVDPSGNTIYF.

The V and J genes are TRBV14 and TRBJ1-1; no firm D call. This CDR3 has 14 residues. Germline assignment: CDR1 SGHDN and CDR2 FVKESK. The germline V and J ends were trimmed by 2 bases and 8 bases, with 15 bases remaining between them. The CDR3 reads CASSQHTLFAEAFF. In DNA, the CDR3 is TGTGCCAGCAGCCAACATACACTATTTGCCGAAGCTTTCTTT.

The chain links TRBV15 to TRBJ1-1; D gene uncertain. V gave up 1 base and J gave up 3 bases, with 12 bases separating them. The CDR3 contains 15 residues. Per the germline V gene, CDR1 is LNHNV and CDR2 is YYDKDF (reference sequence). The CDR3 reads CATSRANVLDTEAFF. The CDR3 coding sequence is TGTGCCACCAGCAGAGCCAACGTGTTGGACACTGAAGCTTTCTTT.

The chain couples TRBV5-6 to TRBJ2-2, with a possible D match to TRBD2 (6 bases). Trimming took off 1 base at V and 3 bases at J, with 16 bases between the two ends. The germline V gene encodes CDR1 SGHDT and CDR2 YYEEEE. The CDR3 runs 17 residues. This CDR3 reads CASSLYLRDPHTGELFF. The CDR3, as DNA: TGTGCCAGCAGCTTGTACTTGCGGGACCCACACACCGGGGAGCTGTTTTTT. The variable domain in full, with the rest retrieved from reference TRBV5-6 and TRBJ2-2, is DAGVTQSPTHLIKTRGQQVTLRCSPKSGHDTVSWYQQALGQGPQFIFQYYEEEERQRGNFPDRFSGHQFPNYSSELNVNALLLGDSALYLCASSLYLRDPHTGELFFGEGSRLTVL.

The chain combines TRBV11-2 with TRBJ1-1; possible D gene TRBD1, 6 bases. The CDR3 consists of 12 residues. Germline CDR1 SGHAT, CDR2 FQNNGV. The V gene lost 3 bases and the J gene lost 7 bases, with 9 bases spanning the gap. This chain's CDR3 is CASSFRGNEAFF. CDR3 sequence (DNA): TGTGCCAGCAGCTTCAGGGGCAATGAAGCTTTCTTT.

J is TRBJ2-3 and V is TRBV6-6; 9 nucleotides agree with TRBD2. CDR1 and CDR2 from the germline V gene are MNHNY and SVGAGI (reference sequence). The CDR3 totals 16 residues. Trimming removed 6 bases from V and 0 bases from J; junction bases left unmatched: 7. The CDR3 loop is CASSQSGRTSTDTQYF. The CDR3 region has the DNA TGTGCCAGCAGCCAAAGCGGGAGGACTAGCACAGATACGCAGTATTTT.

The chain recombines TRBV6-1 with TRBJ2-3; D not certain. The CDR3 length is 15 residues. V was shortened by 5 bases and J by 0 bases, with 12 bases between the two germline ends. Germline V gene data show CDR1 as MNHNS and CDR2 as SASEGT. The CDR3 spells CASSTSYTSTDTQYF. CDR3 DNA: TGTGCCAGCAGTACGTCTTATACTAGCACAGATACGCAGTATTTT.